The 9 T cell receptor beta chains given below trace back to one sample, sequenced in a study of T cell clones after liver transplantation. Assay: immunoSEQ multiplex PCR; the TCRdb copy retains only in-frame clones and omits some. The sample carries 51,000 or so clones, approximately 87% recorded once. Here the sequenced sample was CD8+ T cells from blood, taken 12 months after liver transplant. The source of these receptors is a human patient who received a liver transplant. These T cells may partly come from the graft donor.

This clone was found once. The chain employs TRBV19 and TRBJ2-3; 10 bases align to TRBD1. The CDR3 loop spans 15 amino acids. Losses at the gene ends were 7 bases for V and 0 bases for J; bases not matched to a gene: 4. Germline CDR1 and CDR2: LNHDA and SQIVND (reference sequence). CDR3 coding DNA: TGTGCCAGTACCGGGACAGGGGCTAGCACAGATACGCAGTATTTT. Translating gives CASTGTGASTDTQYF.

The J gene is TRBJ1-1, the V gene TRBV28; D is undetermined. Germline V gene data show CDR1 as MDHEN and CDR2 as SYDVKM. The CDR3 extends over 14 amino acids. Trimming stripped 8 bases from V and 0 bases from J, with 13 bases between. The CDR3 bases are TGTGCCAGCCGCCCGGTGGGCATGAACACTGAAGCTTTCTTT. Protein: CASRPVGMNTEAFF.

This clone came up a few times. The chain links TRBV21-1 to TRBJ2-3; the D call of TRBD2 is as the table states it, not checked on the DNA. TRBV21-1 is a pseudogene. The CDR3 has 15 amino acids. CDR3 in DNA: TGTGCCAACCCACCAAACTTTTCTAGCACAGATACGCAGTATTTT. Translating it yields CANPPNFSSTDTQYF.

This clone appeared a single time. V gene TRBV4-1 combines with J gene TRBJ1-5, with D unresolved. The CDR3 is 13 residues long. Germline CDR1 is MGHRA and CDR2 is YSYEKL. Trimming removed 4 bases at V and 7 bases at J, with 11 bases between. CDR3 bases: TGCGCCAGCAGCCTTACTGCGGAACAGCCCCAGCATTTT. This encodes CASSLTAEQPQHF.

This clone has just one count. The chain employs TRBV19 and TRBJ2-2; D may be TRBD1 (5 bases). V lost 5 bases, J lost 5 bases, and 9 bases lay in between. The CDR3 has 13 amino acids. Looked up from germline, CDR1 is LNHDA and CDR2 is SQIVND (reference sequence). The CDR3 nucleotides are TGTGCCAGTAGTGTGGGGCCTACCGGGGAGCTGTTTTTT. Translation gives CASSVGPTGELFF.

The genes are TRBV27 and TRBJ2-2, with 15 bases matching TRBD2. Trimming removed 3 bases from V and 4 bases from J; junction bases left unmatched: 3. The CDR3 is made up of 17 amino acids. Looked up from germline, CDR1 is MNHEY and CDR2 is SMNVEV (reference sequence). The CDR3 region is CASSFGLAGGGTGELFF. CDR3 nucleotide sequence: TGTGCCAGCAGTTTCGGACTAGCGGGAGGGGGCACCGGGGAGCTGTTTTTT.

This clone showed up just once. V and J are TRBV27 and TRBJ1-1, with D perhaps matching TRBD1 (5 bases). Looked up from germline, CDR1 is MNHEY and CDR2 is SMNVEV (reference sequence). This CDR3 is built from 13 residues. The V gene lost 4 bases and the J gene lost 5 bases, with 11 bases spanning the gap. This CDR3 is CASSYGAGTEAFF. In DNA form, the CDR3 reads TGTGCCAGCAGTTATGGGGCTGGGACTGAAGCTTTCTTT.

The CDR3 DNA reads TGTGCCAGCAGTTGGATAGCGGGAGGGCCCAGGGGTGATACGCAGTATTTT. Translated, it gives CASSWIAGGPRGDTQYF. The chain links TRBV28 to TRBJ2-3; 11 positions match TRBD2. The CDR3 covers 17 residues. Germline CDR1 reads MDHEN; CDR2 reads SYDVKM. With V trimmed by 4 bases and J by 6 bases, 12 bases remained unmatched.

The rearrangement joins TRBV4-2 to TRBJ1-4; D gene ambiguous. Looked up from germline, CDR1 is LGHNA and CDR2 is YNFKEQ. CDR3 length: 15 residues. The V end was cut by 1 base, the J end by 0 bases, with 6 bases between. The CDR3 loop reads CASSQVTPTNEKLFF. DNA for the CDR3: TGTGCCAGCAGCCAAGTAACACCAACTAATGAAAAACTGTTTTTT.